This TCR beta chain originates from a study of blood T cell repertoires in COVID-19. About the study: Sites across the United States, Italy and Spain contributed samples from acute and convalescent COVID-19.

Across fewer than 25 US areas, participants ranged in age from about 18 to 90 years. The study counted Cohort 3 donors as recovered given two negative PCRs, clearance, or symptom resolution. Authors' data handling: Reference gene primers were amplified, and this amplification served to estimate nucleated cell counts. Sequenced by immunoSEQ multiplex PCR; TCRdb stores in-frame clones only, minus some. V, J and clone size are those of that table, while D and trimming were read from the DNA. The sample shows under 300,000 clones, around 89% of them seen only once. CDR1 is MDHEN and CDR2 is SYDVKM in the germline V gene. The CDR3 is 14 residues long. The V and J ends lost 4 bases and 7 bases, in that order; junction bases with no gene match: 8.

This receptor was taken from a man aged 40-55 years who had recovered from COVID-19. The chain combines TRBV28 with TRBJ1-2, with TRBD1 matching 8 bases. Sequences were obtained from PBMCs or T cells enriched from blood (not recorded which). CDR3 nucleotides: TGTGCCAGCAGTTCACCGACAGGGGTAGGTGGCTACACCTTC. This translates into CASSSPTGVGGYTF.